The 29 T cell receptor beta chains below all came from one sample that was sequenced in a study of cytomegalovirus exposure and HLA in healthy donors. The PCR contained 60 Vbeta and 13 Jbeta primers. Sequencing was performed with immunoSEQ multiplex PCR; in TCRdb, only in-frame clones are kept and a portion is missing. The sample holds roughly 140,000 clones; 60% to 80% are singletons and the top ten take 4.5% to 6%. The sequenced sample consisted of PBMCs. The origin of the receptors is a woman in her forties or fifties in good health and CMV-seronegative.

The chain has TRBV19 and TRBJ1-5, with no clear D. Germline lookup yields CDR1 LNHDA and CDR2 SQIVND (reference sequence). V was clipped by 6 bases and J by 0 bases, with 9 bases between them. CDR3 length: 14 residues. CDR3 DNA sequence: TGTGCCAGTAGAGCGGCCTATAGCAATCAGCCCCAGCATTTT. Its translation is CASRAAYSNQPQHF.

Comment on this clone: At one of its ends the junction is not consistent with the germline gene, which may arise from a read error. CDR3 in DNA: TGTGCCAGCAGTCCACAAGGACTAGCGGGCCCCTTTTTT. It codes for CASSPQGLAGPFF. The rearrangement uses TRBV27 and TRBJ2-3; 11 nucleotides line up with TRBD2. The CDR3 covers 13 residues. CDR1 and CDR2 from the germline V gene are MNHEY and SMNVEV (reference sequence).

CDR3 residues: CASRSGRTNEKLFF. The CDR3 DNA reads TGTGCCAGCAGGTCAGGGAGGACTAATGAAAAACTGTTTTTT. The chain recombines TRBV7-2 with TRBJ1-4; D may be TRBD1 (5 bases). Germline V gene sequence: CDR1 SGHTA, CDR2 FQGNSA. The CDR3 consists of 14 residues. V was shortened by 6 bases and J by 2 bases, with 10 bases between the two germline ends.

The chain couples TRBV5-6 to TRBJ1-5; weak D call: TRBD1 (5 bases). The CDR3 is 15 residues long. V lost 4 bases and J 2 bases, leaving 13 bases between the germline ends. Germline CDR1 SGHDT, CDR2 YYEEEE. CDR3 region: CASSRFGGGNQPQHF. CDR3 nucleotide sequence: TGTGCCAGCAGCCGATTTGGGGGGGGCAATCAGCCCCAGCATTTT.

V usage is TRBV6-1 and J usage is TRBJ1-5, with D perhaps matching TRBD1 (6 bases). Germline V lookup: CDR1 MNHNS, CDR2 SASEGT. This CDR3 region has 16 residues. Trimming took 3 bases from V and 6 from J, leaving 18 bases between them. The CDR3 sequence: CASSEIHRLGGQPQHF. As DNA, the CDR3 is TGTGCCAGCAGTGAGATACATCGGTTAGGGGGTCAGCCCCAGCATTTT.

CDR3 DNA: TGTGCCAGCAGCCTAGGGGGGGACTATGGCTACACCTTC. Its protein is CASSLGGDYGYTF. The chain recombines TRBV7-9 with TRBJ1-2, with a possible D match to TRBD1 (6 bases). From germline, CDR1 is SEHNR and CDR2 FQNEAQ (reference sequence). There are 13 residues in the CDR3. The germline V and J ends were trimmed by 5 bases and 3 bases, with 10 bases remaining between them.

The V and J genes are TRBV7-6 and TRBJ2-5; 10 bases match TRBD2. The CDR3 is 15 residues long. The V gene end was trimmed by 4 bases and the J gene end by 7 bases; junction bases not matched to a gene: 9. The germline CDR1 and CDR2 sequences are SGHVS and FNYEAQ. CDR3 amino acids: CASSSVRASGGTQYF. The CDR3 DNA sequence: TGTGCCAGCAGCTCCGTCCGGGCTAGCGGGGGGACCCAGTACTTC.

V is TRBV4-1 and J is TRBJ2-6; 7 bases map to TRBD1. CDR3 length: 17 amino acids. The V gene's germline CDR1 is MGHRA and CDR2 YSYEKL. Trimming took 5 bases from V and 0 from J; bases not matched to a gene: 7. CDR3 in amino acids: CASSGQVLNSGANVLTF. The CDR3 coding sequence is TGCGCCAGCAGCGGACAGGTTCTAAACTCTGGGGCCAACGTCCTGACTTTC.

The rearrangement joins TRBV4-2 to TRBJ1-4, with a weak D call TRBD1 (5 bases). V lost 1 base, J lost 0 bases, and 9 bases lay in between. Germline assignment: CDR1 LGHNA and CDR2 YNFKEQ. The CDR3 consists of 16 residues. CDR3 DNA sequence: TGTGCCAGCAGCCAAGGTCCAGGGACAACTAATGAAAAACTGTTTTTT. This gives the protein CASSQGPGTTNEKLFF.

The chain is built from TRBV5-6 and TRBJ1-4; 7 bases match TRBD1. V trimming: 4 bases; J trimming: 5 bases; junction bases outside the gene matches: 8. The CDR3 sequence is 15 residues long. Germline CDR1 reads SGHDT; CDR2 reads YYEEEE. The CDR3 here is CASSRHRGLNEKLFF. The CDR3 DNA reads TGTGCCAGCAGCCGCCACAGGGGACTGAATGAAAAACTGTTTTTT.

The chain's CDR3 is CASGFARGENTEAFF. As DNA, the CDR3 is TGTGCTAGTGGTTTTGCCCGGGGGGAGAACACTGAAGCTTTCTTT. The J gene is TRBJ1-1, the V gene TRBV12-5, with a possible D match to TRBD1 (5 bases). The V gene's germline CDR1 is LGHNT and CDR2 FRNRAP. This CDR3 has 15 residues. Trimming removed 3 bases at V and 1 base at J, with 12 bases between. The variable domain in full, completed from reference TRBV12-5 and TRBJ1-1, reads DARVTQTPRHKVTEMGQEVTMRCQPILGHNTVFWYRQTMMQGLELLAYFRNRAPLDDSGMPKDRFSAEMPDATLATLKIQPSEPRDSAVYFCASGFARGENTEAFFGQGTRLTVV.

The V gene is TRBV4-1, the J gene TRBJ1-2; D unclear. The V gene's germline CDR1 is MGHRA and CDR2 YSYEKL. Trimming stripped 3 bases from V and 8 bases from J, with 13 bases between. CDR3 size: 13 residues. CDR3 in amino acids: CASSQGGDFGYTF. CDR3 nucleotides: TGCGCCAGCAGCCAGGGAGGCGATTTCGGCTACACCTTC.

J is TRBJ2-3 and V is TRBV6-6, with 11 bases aligning to TRBD2. The V and J ends lost 3 bases and 4 bases, in that order; junction bases with no gene match: 6. Germline assignment: CDR1 MNHNY and CDR2 SVGAGI (reference sequence). CDR3 length equals 16 residues. CDR3 in amino acids: CASSYPGLAGADTQYF. The DNA of the CDR3 is TGTGCCAGCAGTTATCCCGGACTAGCGGGTGCAGATACGCAGTATTTT.

This chain joins TRBV18 and TRBJ1-2; tentative D call: TRBD1 (5 bases). Germline-derived CDR1 and CDR2 are KGHSH and LQKENI. This CDR3 has 16 residues. The ends were cut back, 4 bases at V and 6 bases at J, with 21 bases in the middle. CDR3 sequence reads: CASSRGGARGTDGYTF. The CDR3 nucleotides are TGTGCCAGCTCACGGGGAGGGGCGCGTGGCACGGATGGCTACACCTTC. The entire variable domain, with the rest obtained from reference TRBV18 and TRBJ1-2, is as follows: NAGVMQNPRHLVRRRGQEARLRCSPMKGHSHVYWYRQLPEEGLKFMVYLQKENIIDESGMPKERFSAEFPKEGPSILRIQQVVRGDSAAYFCASSRGGARGTDGYTFGSGTRLTVV.

This sequence joins TRBV30 and TRBJ1-2; TRBD1 matches at 7 bases. The CDR3 contains 12 residues. CDR1 GTSNPN and CDR2 SVGIG come from the germline V gene (reference sequence). Trimming took 1 base from V and 11 from J; bases not matched to a gene: 7. In DNA, the CDR3 is TGTGCCTGGAGTGGCGACAGGGCGCAGTACACCTTC. Amino acid sequence: CAWSGDRAQYTF.

The chain is built from TRBV6-1 and TRBJ2-3, with TRBD1 as a possible D gene (6 bases). The CDR3 has 13 residues. CDR1 and CDR2 (germline): MNHNS, SASEGT. Trimming pared 4 bases from V and 5 bases from J, leaving 10 bases between. This CDR3 reads CASSVNREDTQYF. In nucleotides, the CDR3 is TGTGCCAGCAGTGTGAACAGGGAAGATACGCAGTATTTT.

The CDR3: CASSPFGSVNTEAFF. The CDR3 bases are TGTGCCAGCAGCCCCTTCGGGTCTGTGAACACTGAAGCTTTCTTT. The J gene is TRBJ1-1, the V gene TRBV6-6; D remains unclear. Between the trimmed V and J ends, which lost 6 bases and 0 bases, there was a span of 14 bases. The CDR3 totals 15 residues. Germline V gives CDR1 MNHNY, CDR2 SVGAGI (reference sequence).

The V call is TRBV13, the J call TRBJ2-1, with D possibly matching TRBD1 (5 bases). This CDR3 is built from 15 residues. V dropped 0 bases and J dropped 5 bases, with 11 bases sitting between them. Germline V CDR1 and CDR2: PRHDT, FYEKMQ (reference sequence). In DNA form, the CDR3 reads TGTGCCAGCAGCTTAGGATTACAGGATAACAATGAGCAGTTCTTC. It specifies CASSLGLQDNNEQFF.

The V gene is TRBV30, the J gene TRBJ2-1, with 11 bases that match TRBD2. With 7 bases clipped from V and 5 bases from J, the junction kept 4 bases outside the gene matches. From germline, CDR1 is GTSNPN and CDR2 SVGIG (reference sequence). The CDR3 spans 13 residues. The CDR3 protein is CAFLAGGNNEQFF. The CDR3 nucleotides are TGTGCCTTTTTAGCGGGGGGGAACAATGAGCAGTTCTTC.

V is TRBV30 and J is TRBJ1-4; no reliable D call. CDR1 GTSNPN and CDR2 SVGIG come from the germline V gene (reference sequence). Trimming stripped 4 bases from V and 8 bases from J, with 14 bases between. The CDR3 runs 13 residues. The CDR3 loop is CAWTPGGWEKLFF. The CDR3 DNA reads TGTGCCTGGACTCCAGGAGGTTGGGAAAAACTGTTTTTT.

The V gene is TRBV15, the J gene TRBJ1-3; tentative D call: TRBD1 (6 bases). The germline V gene has CDR1 LNHNV and CDR2 YYDKDF (reference sequence). V lost 4 bases to trimming and J lost 0 bases, with 10 bases between them. The CDR3 totals 15 residues. CDR3 protein: CATSKGEVSGNTIYF. The CDR3 DNA sequence: TGTGCCACCAGCAAGGGGGAAGTCTCTGGAAACACCATATATTTT.

The J gene is TRBJ1-1, the V gene TRBV2, with no clear D. V was cut by 4 bases and J by 3 bases, with 12 bases left in between. The CDR3 runs to 14 residues. Germline CDR1 is SNHLY and CDR2 is FYNNEI. Here the CDR3 reads CASSVGSFYTEAFF. CDR3 coding DNA: TGTGCCAGCAGTGTGGGCAGCTTTTACACTGAAGCTTTCTTT.

This chain links TRBV19 with TRBJ1-2; D unresolved. Germline lookup yields CDR1 LNHDA and CDR2 SQIVND (reference sequence). The V gene lost 4 bases and the J gene lost 4 bases, with 16 bases spanning the gap. The CDR3 is 15 residues long. DNA of the CDR3: TGTGCCAGTAGTAGTAACCCAAGCAGGATCTATGGCTACACCTTC. The encoded protein is CASSSNPSRIYGYTF.

The V and J genes are TRBV5-1 and TRBJ2-1, with 9 bases fitting TRBD1. Per the germline V gene, CDR1 is SGHRS and CDR2 is YFSETQ. The CDR3 contains 15 residues. Unmatched junction bases numbered 9, after V lost 1 base and J lost 10 bases. This CDR3 is CASSLFTGQGFEQFF. The CDR3 nucleotides are TGCGCCAGCAGCTTGTTTACGGGACAGGGATTCGAGCAGTTCTTC.

This clone was observed a few times. The V gene is TRBV5-6, the J gene TRBJ2-2; 10 nucleotides line up with TRBD1. In germline, CDR1 is SGHDT, CDR2 YYEEEE. V dropped 5 bases and J dropped 1; count of bases not matched to a gene: 5. The CDR3 sequence is 16 residues long. This chain's CDR3 is CASSPGTGVNTGELFF. For the CDR3, the DNA is TGTGCCAGCAGTCCCGGGACAGGGGTGAACACCGGGGAGCTGTTTTTT. Together with reference TRBV5-6 and TRBJ2-2, the CDR3 gives the full variable domain: DAGVTQSPTHLIKTRGQQVTLRCSPKSGHDTVSWYQQALGQGPQFIFQYYEEEERQRGNFPDRFSGHQFPNYSSELNVNALLLGDSALYLCASSPGTGVNTGELFFGEGSRLTVL.

The chain carries TRBV28 and TRBJ2-7, with D possibly being TRBD2 (5 bases). Germline CDR1 MDHEN, CDR2 SYDVKM. This CDR3 region has 11 residues. Trimming cost V 1 base and J 7 bases, with 5 bases left between them. Here the CDR3 DNA reads TGTGCCAGCAGTTTATCGGGGGAGCAGTACTTC. It is translated as CASSLSGEQYF.

This CDR3 reads CASTDPVGGHEKLFF. CDR3 bases: TGTGCCAGCACCGACCCAGTAGGCGGTCATGAAAAACTGTTTTTT. The chain is built from TRBV7-9 and TRBJ1-4; no clear D gene. The CDR3 contains 15 residues. The V end lost 7 bases, the J end lost 6 bases, and 18 bases lay between the germline ends. Germline values: CDR1 SEHNR, CDR2 FQNEAQ (reference sequence).

The chain has TRBV11-2 and TRBJ2-1; the match to TRBD1 covers 7 bases. In germline, CDR1 is SGHAT, CDR2 FQNNGV. The CDR3 sequence is 14 residues long. J gave up 5 bases and V 6 bases, and 7 bases lay outside the gene matches. The CDR3 region is CASSLRDSDNEQFF. CDR3 in DNA: TGTGCCAGCAGTCTCCGGGACAGTGACAATGAGCAGTTCTTC.

This clone was found once. The genes are TRBV19 and TRBJ1-2; 7 bases map to TRBD1. In germline, CDR1 is LNHDA, CDR2 SQIVND (reference sequence). There are 13 residues in the CDR3. The V gene end was trimmed by 2 bases and the J gene end by 6 bases; junction bases not matched to a gene: 3. Here the CDR3 DNA reads TGTGCCAGTAGTATAATAGACAGGGATGGCTACACCTTC. It is translated as CASSIIDRDGYTF.